The clone carrying this T cell receptor (beta chain) was found many times. The source of the sample is a study of T cells in Graves' hyperthyroidism and ophthalmopathy. Whole-study context: Peripheral blood was acquired at first diagnosis, ahead of any therapy whatsoever.

The V end was cut by 1 base, the J end by 2 bases, with 9 bases between. The CDR3 runs 15 residues. The investigators amplified TCR beta CDR3 regions from RNA transcripts. First-round RT-PCR with HTBI primers amplified the TCR CDR3 region. MiXCR, applied by TCRdb to the multiplex PCR reads, yields one record per CDR3 protein. The sample holds about 770,000 distinct CDR3 sequences, 15% to 20% seen once. Sequences were obtained from blood. The TCR was taken from a woman between 45 and 60 years old with Graves' hyperthyroidism that later progressed to Graves' ophthalmopathy. The V gene is TRBV12-3 or TRBV12-4, the J gene TRBJ1-5; D gene ambiguous. CDR3: CASSLGQPGNQPQHF. The CDR3 DNA reads as TGTGCCAGCAGTTTAGGCCAGCCGGGCAATCAGCCCCAGCATTTT.